This T cell receptor beta chain was sequenced for a study of beta chain features in type 1 diabetes. Looking at the study overall: All samples combined gave roughly 110,000,000 sorted cells for examination. General study findings and limits: These data did not resolve whether HLA type affects TCRB rearrangement. Shorter TCRB CDR3s, moderately but significantly so, marked every one of the four CD4+ subsets in Type 1 diabetes patients.

This clone was found a few times. Its matching antigen is unknown. Expressed TCRB transcripts were sequenced because the isolated RNA had all been reverse transcribed beforehand. The average read count of naive, central memory and regulatory T cell samples was about 3.57 million. The repertoire was sequenced with immunoSEQ multiplex PCR; TCRdb's copy has only in-frame clones and lacks some. The sample has 40,000 or so clones; roughly 68% are singletons. This CDR3 spans 12 amino acids. Looked up from germline, CDR1 is GTSNPN and CDR2 is SVGIG (reference sequence). Trimming removed 1 base at V and 4 bases at J, with 8 bases between.

This clonotype was sampled from a young woman with type 1 diabetes. This rearrangement joins TRBV30 to TRBJ2-7; no clear D gene. The sequenced material came from Tregs from blood. This CDR3 reads CAWSAVSYEQYF. DNA for the CDR3: TGTGCCTGGAGTGCGGTTAGTTACGAGCAGTACTTC.